Presented here are 23 T cell receptor beta chains from one specimen sequenced in a study of blood T cells in healthy people across ages. The second PCR ran roughly 7 to 12 cycles with a sample-barcoded 5' primer and J-beta primers. TCRdb re-derived calls from the 5' RACE reads in MiXCR, one entry per CDR3 protein. The sample comprises hundreds of thousands of distinct CDR3 sequences, over 40% of which are singletons, and less than 15% rests with the top ten. Sequencing used blood. Receptors originate from an elderly woman in good health.

V usage is TRBV28 and J usage is TRBJ2-5; D is possibly TRBD1 (5 bases). Germline CDR1 reads MDHEN; CDR2 reads SYDVKM. The CDR3 totals 12 residues. Trimming removed 9 bases from V and 5 bases from J, with 13 bases in between. Written as DNA, the CDR3 is TGTGCCAGTCGACAGTCACTGGAGACCCAGTACTTC. Translated: CASRQSLETQYF.

This clonotype was observed at least ten times. This sequence joins TRBV11-1 and TRBJ2-1, with TRBD2 matching 10 bases. This CDR3 contains 14 residues. Trimming at V came to 2 bases and at J to 9 bases, leaving 4 bases not matched to a gene. The germline V gene encodes CDR1 SGHAT and CDR2 FQDESV (reference sequence). CDR3 bases: TGTGCCAGCAGCTTAAAACTAGCGGGAAGTGAGCAGTTCTTC. Amino acid sequence: CASSLKLAGSEQFF.

This chain links TRBV28 with TRBJ2-5; no definite D call. The germline gives CDR1 MDHEN, CDR2 SYDVKM. CDR3 length equals 14 residues. Trimming shortened V by 8 bases and J by 11 bases, and 24 bases separated the two germline ends. CDR3 bases: TGTGCCAGCCTTGGGGTAGCCACAAACAATGAGCAGTACTTC. Its protein product is CASLGVATNNEQYF. Looking up the rest from reference TRBV28 and TRBJ2-5 gives the full variable domain: DVKVTQSSRYLVKRTGEKVFLECVQDMDHENMFWYRQDPGLGLRLIYFSYDVKMKEKGDIPEGYSVSREKKERFSLILESASTNQTSMYLCASLGVATNNEQYFGPGTRLLVL.

A note on this clonotype: The junction differs from germline at one of its ends, possibly a read error. The V and J genes are TRBV7-8 and TRBJ1-1; D is unresolved. Germline CDR1 and CDR2: SGHVS and FQNEAQ. This CDR3 contains 14 residues. For the CDR3, the DNA is TGTGCCGGCAGCCGAGTCTTTGGGAACACTGAAGCTTTCTTT. It specifies CAGSRVFGNTEAFF.

This clonotype was detected once. A much larger clone is a single base away; this may be a read error. This chain links TRBV20-1 with TRBJ1-5, with D unclear. The CDR3 length is 14 residues. Germline V CDR1 and CDR2: DFQATT, SNEGSKA (reference sequence). V was trimmed by 8 bases and J by 5 bases, leaving 19 bases between them. The CDR3 loop is CSTSGPSVHQPQHF. Here the CDR3 DNA reads TGCAGTACTTCCGGACCTTCGGTCCATCAGCCCCAGCATTTT.

A note on this clonotype: This could be a read error, since a much larger clone is one nucleotide away. This rearrangement joins TRBV12-3 or TRBV12-4 to TRBJ2-3; D call uncertain. V lost 7 bases, J lost 5 bases, and 19 bases lay in between. The CDR3 is 15 residues long. For the CDR3, the DNA is TGTGCCAGCATCCCTCAAATGGTGGTCCGAGATACGCAGTATTTT. Its protein is CASIPQMVVRDTQYF.

This clonotype came up many times. This rearrangement joins TRBV10-1 to TRBJ2-3, with unresolved D. The CDR3 is made up of 15 amino acids. V was cut by 4 bases and J by 0 bases, with 11 bases left in between. Germline loops: CDR1 WNHNN, CDR2 SYGVQD (reference sequence). CDR3 loop: CASSAETRSTDTQYF. CDR3 bases: TGCGCCAGCAGTGCAGAGACTCGAAGCACAGATACGCAGTATTTT.

The chain has TRBV29-1 and TRBJ2-1; 11 positions agree with TRBD2. The CDR3 contains 14 residues. Per germline, CDR1 SQVTM and CDR2 ANQGSEA. With V trimmed by 6 bases and J by 9 bases, 10 bases remained unmatched. The CDR3 coding sequence is TGCAGCGTGTCGACTAGCGGGGTTTGGAGTGAGCAGTTCTTC. It specifies CSVSTSGVWSEQFF.

This clonotype was picked up many times. The chain uses TRBV6-6 and TRBJ1-2; 10 nucleotides align to TRBD1. The J segment lost 7 bases and the V segment lost 5 bases, leaving 13 bases of the junction unmatched. The CDR3 is made up of 16 amino acids. Germline CDR1 MNHNY, CDR2 SVGAGI (reference sequence). In nucleotides, the CDR3 is TGTGCCAGCAGTCCAAAGACAGGGGGCCTATGGAGTGGCTACACCTTC. This encodes CASSPKTGGLWSGYTF.

This clonotype was observed at least ten times. The rearrangement joins TRBV27 to TRBJ1-2; D is undetermined. The V gene lost 5 bases and the J gene lost 3 bases, with 10 bases spanning the gap. CDR3 length: 13 amino acids. Germline V gives CDR1 MNHEY, CDR2 SMNVEV (reference sequence). The CDR3 loop reads CASSKKGDYGYTF. The CDR3 DNA reads as TGTGCCAGCAGTAAAAAGGGCGACTATGGCTACACCTTC.

The count of this clonotype is one. The chain joins TRBV20-1 to TRBJ2-1; D is possibly TRBD1 or TRBD2 (5 bases each). Germline V lookup: CDR1 DFQATT, CDR2 SNEGSKA (reference sequence). This CDR3 has 16 residues. Trimming took off 6 bases at V and 7 bases at J, with 25 bases between the two ends. DNA for the CDR3: TGCAGTGCCACAGGAGTGACGACGGGATATGGGAATGAGCAGTTCTTC. Protein: CSATGVTTGYGNEQFF.

This clonotype occurred a few times. This chain links TRBV18 with TRBJ2-1, with D hard to call. V was trimmed by 2 bases and J by 10 bases, leaving 12 bases between them. Germline V gene sequence: CDR1 KGHSH, CDR2 LQKENI. This CDR3 contains 13 residues. For the CDR3, the DNA is TGTGCCAGCTCACCATCTGGGGTTGTGGAGCAGTTCTTC. Amino acid sequence: CASSPSGVVEQFF.

The chain joins TRBV27 to TRBJ2-5, with no clear D. Trimming removed 2 bases from V and 5 bases from J, with 15 bases in between. The length of the CDR3 is 15 residues. Germline CDR1 and CDR2: MNHEY and SMNVEV (reference sequence). The CDR3 reads CASSLLSIGRETQYF. The CDR3 DNA sequence: TGTGCCAGCAGTTTACTCTCCATTGGTAGGGAGACCCAGTACTTC.

This chain connects TRBV2 to TRBJ1-5; TRBD1 is a possible D gene (6 bases). Germline-derived CDR1 and CDR2 are SNHLY and FYNNEI. V shed 7 bases and J shed 6 bases, with 13 bases lying between them. This CDR3 region has 13 residues. The CDR3: CASNNRDGQPQHF. For the CDR3, the DNA is TGTGCCAGCAACAACAGGGACGGTCAGCCCCAGCATTTT.

This sequence joins TRBV2 and TRBJ1-5, with a tentative D call TRBD1 (5 bases). The CDR3 runs to 15 residues. CDR1 is SNHLY and CDR2 is FYNNEI in the germline V gene. Trimming cost V 3 bases and J 3 bases, with 12 bases left between them. The CDR3 is CASSEADNFNQPQHF. CDR3 sequence (DNA): TGTGCCAGCAGTGAGGCGGACAATTTCAATCAGCCCCAGCATTTT.

In nucleotides, the CDR3 is TGTGCCAGCAGTCGTGGGGAGAGCTCCTACGAGCAGTACTTC. Translating gives CASSRGESSYEQYF. This sequence joins TRBV11-2 and TRBJ2-7, with D perhaps TRBD2 (5 bases). Germline CDR1 SGHAT, CDR2 FQNNGV. Trimming stripped 6 bases from V and 0 bases from J, with 12 bases between. The CDR3 runs to 14 residues.

This clonotype was observed a single time. The V call is TRBV12-3 or TRBV12-4, the J call TRBJ2-7; perhaps TRBD2 as D (6 bases). The CDR3 loop spans 13 amino acids. V shed 7 bases and J shed 3 bases, with 13 bases lying between them. As DNA, the CDR3 is TGTGCCAGCACCTTTATTAGCGGCTACGAGCAGTACTTC. Amino acids: CASTFISGYEQYF.

The J gene is TRBJ2-1, the V gene TRBV7-2, with D possibly being TRBD1 (6 bases). CDR1 is SGHTA and CDR2 is FQGNSA in the germline V gene. Trimming removed 7 bases at V and 0 bases at J, with 22 bases between. The CDR3 spans 18 residues. In nucleotides, the CDR3 is TGTGCCAGCACCGCTACCAGGGGACGGGTAAGCTCCTACAATGAGCAGTTCTTC. This gives the protein CASTATRGRVSSYNEQFF.

V is TRBV7-2 and J is TRBJ2-3, with unresolved D. CDR3 length: 14 residues. V was shortened by 3 bases and J by 8 bases, with 15 bases between the two germline ends. Per germline, CDR1 SGHTA and CDR2 FQGNSA. Here the CDR3 DNA reads TGTGCCAGCAGCTTGTTAGCTTCTCCCCCTACGCAGTATTTT. Translating it yields CASSLLASPPTQYF. The complete variable domain, with remaining parts taken from reference TRBV7-2 and TRBJ2-3, reads GAGVSQSPSNKVTEKGKDVELRCDPISGHTALYWYRQSLGQGLEFLIYFQGNSAPDKSGLPSDRFSAERTGGSVSTLTIQRTQQEDSAVYLCASSLLASPPTQYFGPGTRLTVL.

The rearrangement uses TRBV7-9 and TRBJ2-7; the match to TRBD1 covers 7 bases. J lost 10 bases, V lost 1 base, and 1 base had no gene match. The CDR3 has 11 residues. Germline V gives CDR1 SEHNR, CDR2 FQNEAQ (reference sequence). Written as DNA, the CDR3 is TGTGCCAGCAGCTTAGAAGGGGGCCAGTACTTC. This translates into CASSLEGGQYF.

V and J are TRBV29-1 and TRBJ2-4, with no clear D. V was cut by 6 bases and J by 1 base, with 7 bases left in between. The germline gives CDR1 SQVTM, CDR2 ANQGSEA. The CDR3 totals 12 residues. DNA of the CDR3: TGCAGCGTGGGGTCGGCCAAAAACATTCAGTACTTC. Translation: CSVGSAKNIQYF.

In this sample, this clonotype turned up a few times. The rearrangement links TRBV7-9 to TRBJ2-5, with D tentatively TRBD2 (5 bases). This CDR3 has 16 amino acids. V lost 2 bases and J 4 bases, leaving 17 bases between the germline ends. From germline, CDR1 is SEHNR and CDR2 FQNEAQ (reference sequence). The CDR3 DNA follows: TGTGCCAGCAGCTTATATGTTCTGACCCGGGGAGAGACCCAGTACTTC. Protein sequence: CASSLYVLTRGETQYF.

The rearrangement uses TRBV15 and TRBJ2-2; D gene unclear. CDR3 size: 15 residues. The V end lost 0 bases, the J end lost 6 bases, and 11 bases lay between the germline ends. Looked up from germline, CDR1 is LNHNV and CDR2 is YYDKDF (reference sequence). This chain's CDR3 is CATSREQTIAGELFF. The CDR3 region has the DNA TGTGCCACCAGCAGAGAGCAGACAATTGCCGGGGAGCTGTTTTTT.